This TCR beta chain was identified during a study of blood T cells in healthy people across ages. With a J-beta primer mix and a sample-barcoded 5' primer, a second PCR ran about 7 to 11 cycles. A template-switch adaptor that had 12 random nucleotides put a tag on each cDNA molecule. Individual samples furnished no less than 3 million CDR3-containing paired-end reads apiece. TCRdb independently ran MiXCR on the 5' RACE reads; one entry per CDR3 protein. This table has about 1.7 million distinct CDR3 sequences, 28% appearing once. Overall study results and limits: Estimates drawn from one million T cells were deemed to understate diversity.

In this sample, this clonotype turned up a few times. The target antigen is unknown. This CDR3 spans 14 amino acids. V lost 4 bases to trimming and J lost 2 bases, with 9 bases between them. Germline V gene data show CDR1 as KGHDR and CDR2 as SFDVKD. Total RNA was extracted at no less than 6 micrograms per sample. The sequence was collected from a woman aged 25 to 39 in good health. This chain connects TRBV24-1 to TRBJ2-3; tentatively, D is TRBD1 (5 bases). Source material: blood. The CDR3 DNA is TGTGCCACCAGTGAAACAGGCCACACAGATACGCAGTATTTT. Its translation: CATSETGHTDTQYF.